The subject of this entry is one TCR beta chain. Seattle participants joined during active infection and were tracked over time. Unmatched junction bases numbered 6, after V lost 5 bases and J lost 4 bases. Germline V gene lookup returns CDR1 MDHEN and CDR2 SYDVKM. This CDR3 region has 15 residues. Original handling: Reference gene primers were amplified, and this amplification served to estimate nucleated cell counts. Method: immunoSEQ multiplex PCR; TCRdb's copy keeps in-frame clones and lacks some. That table supplies the V and J calls and clone size; D and trimming were determined from the DNA. The repertoire holds 160,000 or so clones, with just under 90% as singletons. These data originate in a study of blood T cell repertoires in COVID-19.

Sequenced input: peripheral blood. The rearrangement uses TRBV28 and TRBJ1-3, with 9 positions matching TRBD1. This clonotype was obtained from a woman in her 70s with COVID-19, enrolled during active disease. The CDR3 reads CASSLGQGNGNTIYF. DNA for the CDR3: TGTGCCAGCAGTCTCGGACAGGGGAACGGAAACACCATATATTTT.